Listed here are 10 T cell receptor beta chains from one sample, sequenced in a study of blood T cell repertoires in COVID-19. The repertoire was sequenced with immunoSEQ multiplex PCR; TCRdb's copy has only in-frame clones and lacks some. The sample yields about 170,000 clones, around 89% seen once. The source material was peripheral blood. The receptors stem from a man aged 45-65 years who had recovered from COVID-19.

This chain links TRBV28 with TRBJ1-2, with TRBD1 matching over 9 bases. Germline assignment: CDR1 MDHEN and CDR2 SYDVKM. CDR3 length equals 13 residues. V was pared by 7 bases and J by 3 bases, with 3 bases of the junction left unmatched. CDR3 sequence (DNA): TGTGCCAGCACCCGGACAGGGGACTATGGCTACACCTTC. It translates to CASTRTGDYGYTF.

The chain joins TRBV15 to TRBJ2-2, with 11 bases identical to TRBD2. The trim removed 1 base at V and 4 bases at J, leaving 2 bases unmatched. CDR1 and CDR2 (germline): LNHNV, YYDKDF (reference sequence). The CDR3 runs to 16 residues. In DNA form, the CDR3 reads TGTGCCACCAGCAGAGTACTAGCGGGAGTCACCGGGGAGCTGTTTTTT. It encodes CATSRVLAGVTGELFF.

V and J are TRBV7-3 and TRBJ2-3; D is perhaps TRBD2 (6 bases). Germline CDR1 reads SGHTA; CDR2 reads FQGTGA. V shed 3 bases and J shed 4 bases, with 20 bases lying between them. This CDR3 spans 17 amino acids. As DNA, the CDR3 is TGTGCCAGCAGCTTTGTTGGGACTCGCTCTTGGCCAGATACGCAGTATTTT. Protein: CASSFVGTRSWPDTQYF.

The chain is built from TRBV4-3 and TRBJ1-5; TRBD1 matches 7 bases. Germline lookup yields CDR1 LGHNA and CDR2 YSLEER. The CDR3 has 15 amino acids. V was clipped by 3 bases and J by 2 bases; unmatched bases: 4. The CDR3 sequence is CASSQITGGNQPQHF. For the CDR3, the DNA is TGCGCCAGCAGCCAGATCACAGGGGGCAATCAGCCCCAGCATTTT.

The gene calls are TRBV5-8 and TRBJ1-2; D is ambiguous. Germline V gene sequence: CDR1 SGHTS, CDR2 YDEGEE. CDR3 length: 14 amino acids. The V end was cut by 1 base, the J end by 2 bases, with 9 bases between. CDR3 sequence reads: CASSLFPGNYGYTF. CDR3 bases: TGTGCCAGCAGCTTGTTTCCGGGAAACTATGGCTACACCTTC. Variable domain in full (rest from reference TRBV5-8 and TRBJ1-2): EAGVTQSPTHLIKTRGQQATLRCSPISGHTSVYWYQQALGLGLQFLLWYDEGEERNRGNFPPRFSGRQFPNYSSELNVNALELEDSALYLCASSLFPGNYGYTFGSGTRLTVV.

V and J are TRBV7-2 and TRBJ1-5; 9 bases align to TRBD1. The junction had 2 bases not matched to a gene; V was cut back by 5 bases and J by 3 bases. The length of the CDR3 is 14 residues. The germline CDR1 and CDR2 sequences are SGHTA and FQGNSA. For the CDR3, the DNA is TGTGCCAGCAGCGGGGACAGGGTCAATCAGCCCCAGCATTTT. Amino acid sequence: CASSGDRVNQPQHF.

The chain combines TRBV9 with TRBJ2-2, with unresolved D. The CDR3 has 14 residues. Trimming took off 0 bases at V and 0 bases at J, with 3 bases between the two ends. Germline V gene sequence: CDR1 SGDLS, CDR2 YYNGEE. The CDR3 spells CASSVATNTGELFF. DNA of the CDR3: TGTGCCAGCAGCGTAGCTACGAACACCGGGGAGCTGTTTTTT.

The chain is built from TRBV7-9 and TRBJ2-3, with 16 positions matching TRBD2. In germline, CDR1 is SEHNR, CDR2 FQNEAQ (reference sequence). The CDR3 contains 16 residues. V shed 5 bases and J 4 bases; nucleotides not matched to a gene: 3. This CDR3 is CASSPGLAGGPDTQYF. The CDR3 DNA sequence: TGTGCCAGCAGCCCGGGACTAGCGGGAGGGCCAGATACGCAGTATTTT.

CDR3 nucleotides: TGTGCCAGCAGCCAAGTCCCCCAGAGGGAGCAGTACTTC. It translates to CASSQVPQREQYF. The chain is built from TRBV3-1 (or the pseudogene TRBV3-2) and TRBJ2-7; D is unclear. This CDR3 has 13 amino acids. The germline V and J ends were trimmed by 1 base and 7 bases, with 11 bases remaining between them. Per the germline V gene, CDR1 is LGHDT and CDR2 is YNNKEL (reference sequence).

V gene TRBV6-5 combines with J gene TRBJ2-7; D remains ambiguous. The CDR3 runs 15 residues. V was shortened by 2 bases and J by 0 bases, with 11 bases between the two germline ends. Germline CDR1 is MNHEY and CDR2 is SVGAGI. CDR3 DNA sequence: TGTGCCAGCAGTTACCTCCAGGCCGGCTCCTACGAGCAGTACTTC. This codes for CASSYLQAGSYEQYF.